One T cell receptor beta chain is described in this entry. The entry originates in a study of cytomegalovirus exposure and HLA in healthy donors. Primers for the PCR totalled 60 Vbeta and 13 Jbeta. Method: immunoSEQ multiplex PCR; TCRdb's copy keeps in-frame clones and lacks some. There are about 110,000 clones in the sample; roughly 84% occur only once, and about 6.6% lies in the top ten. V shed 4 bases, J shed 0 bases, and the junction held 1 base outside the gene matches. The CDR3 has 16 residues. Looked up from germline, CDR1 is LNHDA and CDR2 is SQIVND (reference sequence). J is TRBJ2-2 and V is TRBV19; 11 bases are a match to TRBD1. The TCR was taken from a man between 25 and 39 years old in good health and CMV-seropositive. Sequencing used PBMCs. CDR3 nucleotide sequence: TGTGCCAGTAGTAAGGACAGGGGGCCGAACACCGGGGAGCTGTTTTTT. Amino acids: CASSKDRGPNTGELFF.